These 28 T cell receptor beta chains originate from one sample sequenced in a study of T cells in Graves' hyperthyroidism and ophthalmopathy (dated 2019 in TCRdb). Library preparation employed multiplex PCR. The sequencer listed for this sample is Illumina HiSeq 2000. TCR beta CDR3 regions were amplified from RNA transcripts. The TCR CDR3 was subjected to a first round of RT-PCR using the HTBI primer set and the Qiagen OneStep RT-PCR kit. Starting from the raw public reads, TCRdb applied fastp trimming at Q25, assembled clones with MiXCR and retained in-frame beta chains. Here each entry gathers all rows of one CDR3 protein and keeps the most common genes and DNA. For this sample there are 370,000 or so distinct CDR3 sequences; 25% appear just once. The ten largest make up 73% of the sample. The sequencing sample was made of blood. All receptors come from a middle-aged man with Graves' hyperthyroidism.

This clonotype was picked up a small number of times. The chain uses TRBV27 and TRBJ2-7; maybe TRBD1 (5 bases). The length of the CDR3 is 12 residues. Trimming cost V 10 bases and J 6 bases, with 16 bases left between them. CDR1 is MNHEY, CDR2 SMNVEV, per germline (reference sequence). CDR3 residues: CAISTRVCEQYF. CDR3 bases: TGTGCCATCTCTACCAGGGTTTGCGAGCAGTACTTC.

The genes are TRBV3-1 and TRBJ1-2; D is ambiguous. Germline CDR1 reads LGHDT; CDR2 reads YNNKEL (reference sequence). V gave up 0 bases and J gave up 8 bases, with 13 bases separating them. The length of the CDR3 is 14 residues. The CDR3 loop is CASSQDGSRPGYTF. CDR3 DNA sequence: TGTGCCAGCAGCCAAGATGGCAGCCGTCCGGGCTACACCTTC.

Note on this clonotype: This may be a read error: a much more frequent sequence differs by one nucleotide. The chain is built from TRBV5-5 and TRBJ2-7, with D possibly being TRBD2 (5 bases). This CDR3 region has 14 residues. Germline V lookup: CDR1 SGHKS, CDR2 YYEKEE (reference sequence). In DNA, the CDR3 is TGTGCCAACAGCTTGGCCATGAGGGCCGGCGAGCAGTACTTC. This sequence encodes CANSLAMRAGEQYF.

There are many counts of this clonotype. The CDR3 loop reads CASSLRGGPHTDTQYF. The CDR3 region has the DNA TGTGCCAGCAGTTTAAGGGGCGGGCCACACACAGATACGCAGTATTTT. The J gene is TRBJ2-3, the V gene TRBV12-3 or TRBV12-4; D possibly uses TRBD1 or TRBD2 (5 bases each). The germline V and J ends were trimmed by 2 bases and 2 bases, with 14 bases remaining between them. The length of the CDR3 is 16 residues.

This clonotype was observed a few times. The DNA of the CDR3 is TGTGCCAGTGCCGAGGAGCTGAACACTGAAGCTTTCTTT. Protein product: CASAEELNTEAFF. The chain is built from TRBV19 and TRBJ1-1, with no clear D. Trimming cost V 8 bases and J 0 bases, with 10 bases left between them. Germline CDR1 and CDR2: LNHDA and SQIVND (reference sequence). CDR3 length equals 13 residues.

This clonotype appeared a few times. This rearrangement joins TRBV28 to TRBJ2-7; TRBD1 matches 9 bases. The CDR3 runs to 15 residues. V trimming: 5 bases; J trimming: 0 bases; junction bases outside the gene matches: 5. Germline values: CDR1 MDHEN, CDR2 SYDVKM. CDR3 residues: CASSSTGGASYEQYF. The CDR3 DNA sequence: TGTGCCAGCAGTAGCACAGGGGGCGCCTCCTACGAGCAGTACTTC.

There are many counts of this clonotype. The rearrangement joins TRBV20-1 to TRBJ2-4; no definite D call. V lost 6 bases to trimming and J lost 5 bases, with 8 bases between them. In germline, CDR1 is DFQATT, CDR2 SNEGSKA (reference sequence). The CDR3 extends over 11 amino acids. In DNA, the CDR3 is TGCAGTGCGAGCCGGGAAAACATTCAGTACTTC. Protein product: CSASRENIQYF.

Here the CDR3 reads CASSSSQGIGELFF. CDR3 nucleotides: TGCGCCAGCAGTTCATCCCAGGGGATCGGGGAGCTGTTTTTT. J is TRBJ2-2 and V is TRBV5-1, with a possible D match to TRBD1 (6 bases). This CDR3 is built from 14 residues. Deletions cut 5 bases from V and 7 bases from J, with 15 bases between. Germline-derived CDR1 and CDR2 are SGHRS and YFSETQ.

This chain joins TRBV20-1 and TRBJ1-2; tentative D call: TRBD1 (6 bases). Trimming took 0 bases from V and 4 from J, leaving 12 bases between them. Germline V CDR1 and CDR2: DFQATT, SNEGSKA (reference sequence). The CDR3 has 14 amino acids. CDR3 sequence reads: CSARDPTGSYGYTF. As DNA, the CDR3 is TGCAGTGCTAGAGACCCCACAGGGTCCTATGGCTACACCTTC.

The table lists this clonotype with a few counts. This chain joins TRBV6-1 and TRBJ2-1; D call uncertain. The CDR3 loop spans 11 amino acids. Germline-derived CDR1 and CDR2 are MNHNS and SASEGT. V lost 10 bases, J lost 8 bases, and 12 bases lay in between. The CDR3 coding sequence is TGTGCCACCTCGATTGTCTATGAGCAGTTCTTC. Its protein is CATSIVYEQFF.

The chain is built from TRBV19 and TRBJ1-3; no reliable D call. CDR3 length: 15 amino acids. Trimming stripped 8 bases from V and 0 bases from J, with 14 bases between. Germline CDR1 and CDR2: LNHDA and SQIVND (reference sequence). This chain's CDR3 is CASGREPSSGNTIYF. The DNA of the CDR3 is TGTGCCAGTGGGCGAGAGCCGAGCTCTGGAAACACCATATATTTT.

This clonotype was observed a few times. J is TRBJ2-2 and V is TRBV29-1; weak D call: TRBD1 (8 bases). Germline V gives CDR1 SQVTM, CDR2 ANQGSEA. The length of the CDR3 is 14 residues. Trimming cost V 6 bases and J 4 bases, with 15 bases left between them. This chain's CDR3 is CSVTTGGGTGELFF. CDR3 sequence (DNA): TGCAGCGTAACAACAGGGGGGGGCACCGGGGAGCTGTTTTTT.

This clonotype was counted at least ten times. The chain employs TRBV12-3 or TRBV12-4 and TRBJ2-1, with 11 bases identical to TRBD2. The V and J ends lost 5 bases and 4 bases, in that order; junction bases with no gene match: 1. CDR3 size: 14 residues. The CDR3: CASSRTSGYNEQFF. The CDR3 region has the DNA TGTGCCAGCAGTCGGACTAGCGGGTACAATGAGCAGTTCTTC.

CDR3 nucleotide sequence: TGCGCCAGCAGCTTGGGGCACACCGCCGGGGAGCAGTACTTC. Protein sequence: CASSLGHTAGEQYF. The rearrangement joins TRBV5-1 to TRBJ2-7, with D hard to call. CDR1 and CDR2 (germline): SGHRS, YFSETQ. Trimming shortened V by 0 bases and J by 7 bases, and 14 bases separated the two germline ends. The CDR3 has 14 amino acids.

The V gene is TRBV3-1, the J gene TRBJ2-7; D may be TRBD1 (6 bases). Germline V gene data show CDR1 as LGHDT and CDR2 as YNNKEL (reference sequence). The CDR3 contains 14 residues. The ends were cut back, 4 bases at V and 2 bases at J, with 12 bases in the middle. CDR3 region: CASSRTDRAYEQYF. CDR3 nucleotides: TGTGCCAGCAGCCGAACGGACAGAGCCTACGAGCAGTACTTC.

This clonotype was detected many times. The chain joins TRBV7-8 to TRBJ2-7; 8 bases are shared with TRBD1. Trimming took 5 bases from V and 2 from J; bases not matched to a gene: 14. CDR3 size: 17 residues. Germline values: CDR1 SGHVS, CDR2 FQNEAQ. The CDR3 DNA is TGTGCCAGCAGCCCCAGACTAACCAGGACAGGGCCCTACGAGCAGTACTTC. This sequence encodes CASSPRLTRTGPYEQYF.

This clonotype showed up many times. The CDR3: CASSLARGLVVDEQFF. CDR3 nucleotide sequence: TGTGCCAGCAGTTTAGCTCGAGGGCTAGTTGTCGATGAGCAGTTCTTC. The rearrangement uses TRBV12-3 or TRBV12-4 and TRBJ2-1; a weak D match, TRBD2 (5 bases). The CDR3 spans 16 residues. V lost 0 bases to trimming and J lost 8 bases, with 17 bases between them.

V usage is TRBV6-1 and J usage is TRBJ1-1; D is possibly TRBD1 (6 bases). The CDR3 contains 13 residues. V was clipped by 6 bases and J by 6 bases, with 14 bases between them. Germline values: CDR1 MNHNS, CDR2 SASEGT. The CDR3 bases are TGTGCCAGCAGGGAGGGGGAGGGGGCTGAAGCTTTCTTT. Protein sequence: CASREGEGAEAFF.

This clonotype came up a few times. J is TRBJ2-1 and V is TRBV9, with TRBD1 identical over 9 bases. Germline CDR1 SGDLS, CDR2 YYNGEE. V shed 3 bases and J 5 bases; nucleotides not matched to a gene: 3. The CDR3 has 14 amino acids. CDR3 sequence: CASSGRTGDNEQFF. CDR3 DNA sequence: TGTGCCAGCAGCGGAAGGACAGGGGACAATGAGCAGTTCTTC.

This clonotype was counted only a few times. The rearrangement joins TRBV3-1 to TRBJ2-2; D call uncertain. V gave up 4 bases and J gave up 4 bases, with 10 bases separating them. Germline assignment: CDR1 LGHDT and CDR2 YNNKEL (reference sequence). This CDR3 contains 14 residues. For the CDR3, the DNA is TGTGCCAGCAGCCCGATGGAAAGCACCGGGGAGCTGTTTTTT. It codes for CASSPMESTGELFF.

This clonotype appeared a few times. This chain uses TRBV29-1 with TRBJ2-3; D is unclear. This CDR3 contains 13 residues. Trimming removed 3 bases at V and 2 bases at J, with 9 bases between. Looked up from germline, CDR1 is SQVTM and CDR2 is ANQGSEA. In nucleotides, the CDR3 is TGCAGCGTTGAGCGGCAGCTCACAGATACGCAGTATTTT. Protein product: CSVERQLTDTQYF.

CDR3 amino acids: CASSQGGGLDYGYTF. The CDR3 DNA sequence: TGTGCCAGCAGCCAAGGTGGGGGGCTGGACTATGGCTACACCTTC. The chain carries TRBV3-1 and TRBJ1-2; TRBD1 might be the D (6 bases). The length of the CDR3 is 15 residues. The germline CDR1 and CDR2 sequences are LGHDT and YNNKEL (reference sequence). V was trimmed by 1 base and J by 3 bases, leaving 12 bases between them.

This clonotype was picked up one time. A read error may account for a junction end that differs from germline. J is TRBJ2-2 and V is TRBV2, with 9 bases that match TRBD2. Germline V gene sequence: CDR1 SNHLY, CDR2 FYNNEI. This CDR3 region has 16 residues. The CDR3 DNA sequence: TGTGCCAGCAGTGAATGGACTAGCGTGAACACCGGGGAGCTGTCTTTT. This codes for CASSEWTSVNTGELSF.

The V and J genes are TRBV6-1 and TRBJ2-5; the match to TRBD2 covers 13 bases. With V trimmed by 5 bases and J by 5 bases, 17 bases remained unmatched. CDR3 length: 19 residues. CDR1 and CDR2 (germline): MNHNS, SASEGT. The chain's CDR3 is CASSPFTSGRAGGVETQYF. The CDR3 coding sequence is TGTGCCAGCAGTCCCTTCACTAGCGGGAGGGCCGGCGGAGTCGAGACCCAGTACTTC.

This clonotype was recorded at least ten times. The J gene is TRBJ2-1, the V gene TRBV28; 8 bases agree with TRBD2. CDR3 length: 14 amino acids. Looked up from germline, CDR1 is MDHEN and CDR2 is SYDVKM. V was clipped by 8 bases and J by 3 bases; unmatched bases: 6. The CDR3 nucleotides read TGTGCCAGCGTGTCGGGAGGGGACTACAATGAGCAGTTCTTC. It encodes CASVSGGDYNEQFF.

The chain's CDR3 is CASSFTTQGTNTQYF. The CDR3, as DNA: TGCGCCAGCAGCTTCACCACCCAGGGTACCAATACGCAGTATTTT. The chain uses TRBV5-1 and TRBJ2-3, with D perhaps matching TRBD1 (5 bases). V was clipped by 2 bases and J by 7 bases, with 17 bases between them. Germline lookup yields CDR1 SGHRS and CDR2 YFSETQ. This CDR3 comprises 15 residues. Full variable domain (outside the CDR3, taken from reference TRBV5-1 and TRBJ2-3): KAGVTQTPRYLIKTRGQQVTLSCSPISGHRSVSWYQQTPGQGLQFLFEYFSETQRNKGNFPGRFSGRQFSNSRSEMNVSTLELGDSALYLCASSFTTQGTNTQYFGPGTRLTVL.

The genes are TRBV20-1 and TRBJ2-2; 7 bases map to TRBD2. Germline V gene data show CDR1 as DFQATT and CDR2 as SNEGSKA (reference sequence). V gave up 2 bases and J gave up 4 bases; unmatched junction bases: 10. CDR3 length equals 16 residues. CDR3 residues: CSARRRAGEGTGELFF. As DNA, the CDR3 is TGCAGTGCTAGACGTCGGGCGGGAGAGGGCACCGGGGAGCTGTTTTTT.

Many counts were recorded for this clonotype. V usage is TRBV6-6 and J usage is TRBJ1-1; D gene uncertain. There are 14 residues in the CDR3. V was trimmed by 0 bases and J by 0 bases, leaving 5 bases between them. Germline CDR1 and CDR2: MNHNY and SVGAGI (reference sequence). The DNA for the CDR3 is TGTGCCAGCAGTTACTCTCAGGTGAACACTGAAGCTTTCTTT. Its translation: CASSYSQVNTEAFF.